This is a list of T cell receptor beta chains from one sample in a study of T cells in Graves' hyperthyroidism and ophthalmopathy. TCRdb recomputed calls from the multiplex PCR reads with MiXCR, one row per CDR3 protein. The sample consists of about 640,000 distinct CDR3 sequences, around 20% of them appearing once. The specimen sequenced was blood. The receptors derive from a man aged 30-40 years with Graves' ophthalmopathy. Both conserved end residues are part of each CDR3. D genes are given only for firm matches. The size of a clone is reported for some rows only, either as once, few or many, or as a class for expanded clones.

cdr3_aa | cdr3_nt | d_call | clone_size | j_call | v_call
CSALLSGRSTDTQYF | TGCAGTGCTCTCCTTAGCGGGAGAAGTACAGATACGCAGTATTTT | TRBD2 | few | TRBJ2-3 | TRBV20-1
CASSLRLGVGQLGAYEQYF | TGTGCCAGCAGTTTAAGGCTCGGTGTTGGCCAACTGGGAGCCTACGAGCAGTACTTC | NA | few | TRBJ2-7 | TRBV27
CASSFGQYNSPLHF | TGTGCCAGCAGTTTCGGGCAATATAATTCACCCCTCCACTTT | NA | NA | TRBJ1-6 | TRBV12-3/TRBV12-4
CASSLERMNTGELFF | TGCGCCAGCAGCTTGGAACGGATGAACACCGGGGAGCTGTTTTTT | NA | many | TRBJ2-2 | TRBV5-1
CATKTREYGYTF | TGTGCTACCAAGACCCGGGAGTATGGCTACACCTTC | NA | NA | TRBJ1-2 | TRBV6-1
CATSGDNYNEQFF | TGTGCCACCAGTGGGGACAACTACAATGAGCAGTTCTTC | NA | NA | TRBJ2-1 | TRBV24-1
CASSYSTGTRNIQYF | TGTGCCAGCAGTTACAGCACCGGGACAAGAAACATTCAGTACTTC | NA | NA | TRBJ2-4 | TRBV6-2/TRBV6-3
CASSSGTVSLPQHF | TGTGCCAGCAGCTCCGGGACAGTATCCTTGCCCCAGCATTTT | TRBD1 | many | TRBJ1-5 | TRBV27
CSALGQGADEQYF | TGCAGTGCGCTTGGGCAGGGGGCCGACGAGCAGTACTTC | TRBD1 | few | TRBJ2-7 | TRBV20-1
CASSQGSFGEQYF | TGCGCCAGCAGCCAAGGTTCCTTCGGCGAGCAGTACTTC | NA | few | TRBJ2-7 | TRBV4-3
CASSYSATIGNYGYTF | TGTGCCAGCAGTTATTCCGCCACGATAGGAAACTATGGCTACACCTTC | NA | few | TRBJ1-2 | TRBV6-9
CASSHAGPLEETQYF | TGTGCCAGCAGCCACGCCGGACCGTTGGAAGAGACCCAGTACTTC | NA | many | TRBJ2-5 | TRBV3-1
CASSPQADSLYNEQYF | TGTGCCAGCTCACCACAGGCGGATTCTCTTTACAATGAGCAGTACTTC | NA | NA | TRBJ2-7 | TRBV18
CATNDPGAPYNEQFF | TGTGCCACCAATGATCCCGGAGCTCCTTACAATGAGCAGTTCTTC | NA | NA | TRBJ2-1 | TRBV24-1
CASSLSEVNEKLFF | TGTGCCAGCAGCTTGTCTGAAGTTAATGAAAAACTGTTTTTT | NA | few | TRBJ1-4 | TRBV5-6
CAISEAGYEQYF | TGTGCCATCAGTGAGGCAGGGTACGAGCAGTACTTC | NA | few | TRBJ2-7 | TRBV10-3
CASRQEGKQGGNTEAFF | TGTGCCAGCAGACAAGAGGGGAAACAGGGCGGGAACACTGAAGCTTTCTTT | NA | NA | TRBJ1-1 | TRBV7-9
CASSFRQGSNIQYF | TGTGCCAGCAGTTTTCGACAGGGTAGCAACATTCAGTACTTC | TRBD1 | many | TRBJ2-4 | TRBV12-3/TRBV12-4
CASTPSGPGTGPQETQYF | TGTGCCAGCACCCCCTCAGGCCCCGGGACAGGCCCTCAAGAGACCCAGTACTTC | TRBD1 | NA | TRBJ2-5 | TRBV6-1
CASSLTGAPNQPQHF | TGCGCCAGCAGCTTAACAGGGGCGCCCAATCAGCCCCAGCATTTT | TRBD1 | many | TRBJ1-5 | TRBV5-1
CASSLTAGSNQPQHF | TGTGCCAGCAGTTTAACGGCTGGGAGCAATCAGCCCCAGCATTTT | NA | many | TRBJ1-5 | TRBV27
CASSGAGGSYNEQFF | TGTGCCAGCAGTGGAGCAGGGGGTTCCTACAATGAGCAGTTCTTC | TRBD1 | many | TRBJ2-1 | TRBV2
CATSSEQETQYF | TGTGCCACCAGCAGTGAACAAGAGACCCAGTACTTC | NA | NA | TRBJ2-5 | TRBV15
CASSLTGMSLTDTQYF | TGTGCCAGCAGCTTAACAGGGATGAGTTTAACAGATACGCAGTATTTT | NA | many | TRBJ2-3 | TRBV7-2